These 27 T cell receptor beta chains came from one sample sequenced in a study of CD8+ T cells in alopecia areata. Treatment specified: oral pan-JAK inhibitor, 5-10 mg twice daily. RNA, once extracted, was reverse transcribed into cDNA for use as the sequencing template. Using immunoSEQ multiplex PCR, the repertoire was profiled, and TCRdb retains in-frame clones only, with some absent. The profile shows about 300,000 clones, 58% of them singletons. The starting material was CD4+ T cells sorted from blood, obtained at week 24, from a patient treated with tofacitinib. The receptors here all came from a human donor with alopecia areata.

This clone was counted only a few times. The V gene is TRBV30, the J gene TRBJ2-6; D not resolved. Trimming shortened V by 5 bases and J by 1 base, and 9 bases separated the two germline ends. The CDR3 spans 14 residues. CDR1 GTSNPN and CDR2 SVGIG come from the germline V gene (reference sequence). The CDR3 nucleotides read TGTGCCTGGGCCGACATTTCTGGGGCCAACGTCCTGACTTTC. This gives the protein CAWADISGANVLTF. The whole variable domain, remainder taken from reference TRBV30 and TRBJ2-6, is SQTIHQWPATLVQPVGSPLSLECTVEGTSNPNLYWYRQAAGRGLQLLFYSVGIGQISSEVPQNLSASRPQDRQFILSSKKLLLSDSGFYLCAWADISGANVLTFGAGSRLTVL.

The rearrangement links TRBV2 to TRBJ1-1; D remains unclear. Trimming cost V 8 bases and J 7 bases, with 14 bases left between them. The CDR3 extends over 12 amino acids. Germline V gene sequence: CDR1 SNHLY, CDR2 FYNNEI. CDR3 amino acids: CASEEGVNEAFF. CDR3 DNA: TGTGCCAGCGAAGAAGGCGTAAATGAAGCTTTCTTT.

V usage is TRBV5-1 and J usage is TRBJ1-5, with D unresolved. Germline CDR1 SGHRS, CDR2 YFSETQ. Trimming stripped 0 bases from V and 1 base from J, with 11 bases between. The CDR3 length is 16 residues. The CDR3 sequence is CASSLDGQGSNQPQHF. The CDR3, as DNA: TGCGCCAGCAGCTTGGACGGCCAAGGAAGCAATCAGCCCCAGCATTTT.

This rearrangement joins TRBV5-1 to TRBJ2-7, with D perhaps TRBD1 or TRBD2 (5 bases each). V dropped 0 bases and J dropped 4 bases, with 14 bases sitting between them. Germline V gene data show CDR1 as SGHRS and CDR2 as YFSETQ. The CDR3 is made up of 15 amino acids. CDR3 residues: CASSLGLDGAYEQYF. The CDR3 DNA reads TGCGCCAGCAGCTTGGGACTGGACGGGGCTTACGAGCAGTACTTC.

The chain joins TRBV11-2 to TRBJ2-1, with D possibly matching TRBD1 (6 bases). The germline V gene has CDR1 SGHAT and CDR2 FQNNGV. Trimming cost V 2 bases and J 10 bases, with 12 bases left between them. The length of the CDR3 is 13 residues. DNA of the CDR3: TGTGCCAGCAGCTTAAACAGGGAAGAGGAGCAGTTCTTC. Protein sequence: CASSLNREEEQFF.

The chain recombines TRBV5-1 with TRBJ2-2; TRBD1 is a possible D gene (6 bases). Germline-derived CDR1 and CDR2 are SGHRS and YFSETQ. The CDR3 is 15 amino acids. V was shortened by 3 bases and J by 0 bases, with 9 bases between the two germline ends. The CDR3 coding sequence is TGCGCCAGCAGCTATACAGGGACGAACACCGGGGAGCTGTTTTTT. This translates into CASSYTGTNTGELFF.

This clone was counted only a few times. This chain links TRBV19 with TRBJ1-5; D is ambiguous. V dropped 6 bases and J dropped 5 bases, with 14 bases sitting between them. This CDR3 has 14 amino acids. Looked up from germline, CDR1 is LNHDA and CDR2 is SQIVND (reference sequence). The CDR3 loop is CASRTQGGHQPQHF. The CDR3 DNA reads TGTGCCAGTAGAACCCAAGGAGGTCATCAGCCCCAGCATTTT.

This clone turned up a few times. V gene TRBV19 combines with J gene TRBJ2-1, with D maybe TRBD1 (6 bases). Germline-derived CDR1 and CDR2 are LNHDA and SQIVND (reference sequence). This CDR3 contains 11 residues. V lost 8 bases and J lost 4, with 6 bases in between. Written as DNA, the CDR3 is TGTGCCAGTCAGGGGTACAATGAGCAGTTCTTC. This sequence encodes CASQGYNEQFF.

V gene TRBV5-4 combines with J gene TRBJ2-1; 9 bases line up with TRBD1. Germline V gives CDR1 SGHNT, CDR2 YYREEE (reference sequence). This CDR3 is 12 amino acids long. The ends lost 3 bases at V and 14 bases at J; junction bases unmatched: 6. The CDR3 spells CASSSRRDREFF. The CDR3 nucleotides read TGTGCCAGCAGCTCCCGCCGGGACAGGGAGTTCTTC.

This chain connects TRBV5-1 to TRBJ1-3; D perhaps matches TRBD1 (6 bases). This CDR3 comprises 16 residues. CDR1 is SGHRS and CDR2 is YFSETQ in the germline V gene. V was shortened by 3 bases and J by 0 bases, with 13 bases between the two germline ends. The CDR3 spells CASSWSDSFSGNTIYF. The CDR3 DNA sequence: TGCGCCAGCAGCTGGTCGGACAGCTTCTCTGGAAACACCATATATTTT. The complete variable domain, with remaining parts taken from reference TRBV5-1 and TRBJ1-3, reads KAGVTQTPRYLIKTRGQQVTLSCSPISGHRSVSWYQQTPGQGLQFLFEYFSETQRNKGNFPGRFSGRQFSNSRSEMNVSTLELGDSALYLCASSWSDSFSGNTIYFGEGSWLTVV.

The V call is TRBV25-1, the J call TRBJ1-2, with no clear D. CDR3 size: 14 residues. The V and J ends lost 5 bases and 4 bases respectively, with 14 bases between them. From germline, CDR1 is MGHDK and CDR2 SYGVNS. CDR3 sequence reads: CASSQDSRGYGYTF. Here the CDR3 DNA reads TGTGCCAGCAGTCAGGACTCCCGCGGCTATGGCTACACCTTC.

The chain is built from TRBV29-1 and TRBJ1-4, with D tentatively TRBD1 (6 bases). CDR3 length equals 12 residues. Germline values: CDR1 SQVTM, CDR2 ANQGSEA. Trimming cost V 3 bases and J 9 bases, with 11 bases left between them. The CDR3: CSVDNRDKKLFF. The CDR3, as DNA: TGCAGCGTTGACAACAGGGACAAAAAACTGTTTTTT. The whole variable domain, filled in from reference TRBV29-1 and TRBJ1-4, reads SAVISQKPSRDICQRGTSLTIQCQVDSQVTMMFWYRQQPGQSLTLIATANQGSEATYESGFVIDKFPISRPNLTFSTLTVSNMSPEDSSIYLCSVDNRDKKLFFGSGTQLSVL.

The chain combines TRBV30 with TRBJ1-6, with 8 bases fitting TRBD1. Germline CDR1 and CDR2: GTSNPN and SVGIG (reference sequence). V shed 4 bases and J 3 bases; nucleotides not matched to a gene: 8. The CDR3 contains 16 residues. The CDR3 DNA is TGTGCCTGGACTCCCAGGGGACAGGTCTATAATTCACCCCTCCACTTT. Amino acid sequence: CAWTPRGQVYNSPLHF.

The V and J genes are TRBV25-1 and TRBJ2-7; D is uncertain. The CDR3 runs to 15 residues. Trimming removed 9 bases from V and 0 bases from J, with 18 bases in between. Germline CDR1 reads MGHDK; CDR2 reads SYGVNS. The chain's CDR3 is CARQVESLSSYEQYF. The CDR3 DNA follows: TGTGCCAGGCAAGTAGAGTCCTTAAGCTCCTACGAGCAGTACTTC.

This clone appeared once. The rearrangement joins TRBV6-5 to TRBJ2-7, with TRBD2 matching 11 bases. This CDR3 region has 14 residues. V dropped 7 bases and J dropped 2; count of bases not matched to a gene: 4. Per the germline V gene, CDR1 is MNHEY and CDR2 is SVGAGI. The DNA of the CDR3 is TGTGCCAGCAAAACTAGCGGGGGCCCCTACGAGCAGTACTTC. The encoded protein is CASKTSGGPYEQYF.

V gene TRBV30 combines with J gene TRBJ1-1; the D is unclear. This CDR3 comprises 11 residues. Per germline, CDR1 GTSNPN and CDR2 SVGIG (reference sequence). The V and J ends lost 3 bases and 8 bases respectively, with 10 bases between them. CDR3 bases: TGTGCCTGGAGCTCCTCGCGGGAAGCTTTCTTT. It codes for CAWSSSREAFF.

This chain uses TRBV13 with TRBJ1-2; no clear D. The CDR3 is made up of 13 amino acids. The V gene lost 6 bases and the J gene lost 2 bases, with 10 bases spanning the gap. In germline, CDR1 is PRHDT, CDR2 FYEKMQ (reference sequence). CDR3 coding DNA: TGTGCCAGCAGAAAGGTAGCAAACTATGGCTACACCTTC. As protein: CASRKVANYGYTF. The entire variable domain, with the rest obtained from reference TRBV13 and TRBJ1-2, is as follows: AAGVIQSPRHLIKEKRETATLKCYPIPRHDTVYWYQQGPGQDPQFLISFYEKMQSDKGSIPDRFSAQQFSDYHSELNMSSLELGDSALYFCASRKVANYGYTFGSGTRLTVV.

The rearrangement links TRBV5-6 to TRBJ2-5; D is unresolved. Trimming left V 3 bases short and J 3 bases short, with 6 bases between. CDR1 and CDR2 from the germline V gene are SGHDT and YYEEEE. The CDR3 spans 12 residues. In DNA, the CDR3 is TGTGCCAGCAGCTCCCTTAAAGAGACCCAGTACTTC. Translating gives CASSSLKETQYF. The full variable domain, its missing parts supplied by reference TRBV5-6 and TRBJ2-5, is DAGVTQSPTHLIKTRGQQVTLRCSPKSGHDTVSWYQQALGQGPQFIFQYYEEEERQRGNFPDRFSGHQFPNYSSELNVNALLLGDSALYLCASSSLKETQYFGPGTRLLVL.

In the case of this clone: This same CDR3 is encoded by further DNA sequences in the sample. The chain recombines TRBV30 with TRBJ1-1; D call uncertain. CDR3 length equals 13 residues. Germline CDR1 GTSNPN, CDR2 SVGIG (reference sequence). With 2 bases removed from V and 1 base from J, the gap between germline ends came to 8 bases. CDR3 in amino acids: CAWSLGRNTEAFF. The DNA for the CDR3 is TGTGCCTGGAGTCTGGGCAGGAACACTGAAGCTTTCTTT.

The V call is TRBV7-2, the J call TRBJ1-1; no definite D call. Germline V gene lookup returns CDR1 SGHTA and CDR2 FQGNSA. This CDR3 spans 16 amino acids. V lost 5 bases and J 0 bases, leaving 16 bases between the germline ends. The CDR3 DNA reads TGTGCCAGCAGCCCCAGCCTTAGTCTTATGAACACTGAAGCTTTCTTT. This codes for CASSPSLSLMNTEAFF.

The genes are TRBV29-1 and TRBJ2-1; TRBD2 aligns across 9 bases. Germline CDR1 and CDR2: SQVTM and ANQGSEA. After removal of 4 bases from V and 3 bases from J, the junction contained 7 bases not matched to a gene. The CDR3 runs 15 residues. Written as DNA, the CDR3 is TGCAGCGTTGGGCAGAGACTAGCGGACTACAATGAGCAGTTCTTC. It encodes CSVGQRLADYNEQFF.

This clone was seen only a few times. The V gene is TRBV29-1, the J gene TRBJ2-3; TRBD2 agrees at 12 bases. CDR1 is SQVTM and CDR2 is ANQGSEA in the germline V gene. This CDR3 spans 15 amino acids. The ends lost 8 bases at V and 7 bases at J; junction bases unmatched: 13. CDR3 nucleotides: TGCAGCTCCTGGACTAGCGGGGCCCACACTCATACGCAGTATTTT. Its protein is CSSWTSGAHTHTQYF.

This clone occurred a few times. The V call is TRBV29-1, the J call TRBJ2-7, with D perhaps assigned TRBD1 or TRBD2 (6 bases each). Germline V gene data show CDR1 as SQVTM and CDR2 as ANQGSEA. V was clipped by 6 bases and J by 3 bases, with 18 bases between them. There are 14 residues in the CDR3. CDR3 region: CSVNDLGGDYEQYF. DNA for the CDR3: TGCAGCGTGAACGATTTGGGGGGCGACTACGAGCAGTACTTC.

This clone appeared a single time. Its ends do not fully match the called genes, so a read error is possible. Written as DNA, the CDR3 is TGTGCCTGGAACACCGTCAGGGGAAATGGGCAGTTCTTC. Protein sequence: CAWNTVRGNGQFF. The chain links TRBV30 to TRBJ2-1; maybe TRBD1 (6 bases). The CDR3 runs 13 residues. In germline, CDR1 is GTSNPN, CDR2 SVGIG (reference sequence).

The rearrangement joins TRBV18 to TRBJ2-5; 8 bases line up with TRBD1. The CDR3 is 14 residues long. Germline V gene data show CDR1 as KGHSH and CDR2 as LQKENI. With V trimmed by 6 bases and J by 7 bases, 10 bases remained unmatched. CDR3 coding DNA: TGTGCCAGCTCGCGAGACAGGGGTCGGGGGACCCAGTACTTC. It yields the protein CASSRDRGRGTQYF.

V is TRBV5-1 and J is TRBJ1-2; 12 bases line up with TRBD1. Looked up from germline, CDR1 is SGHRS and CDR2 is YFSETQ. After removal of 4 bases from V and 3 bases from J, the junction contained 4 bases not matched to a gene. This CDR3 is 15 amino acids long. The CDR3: CASSAGTGGDYGYTF. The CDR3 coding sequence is TGCGCCAGCAGCGCAGGGACAGGGGGCGACTATGGCTACACCTTC.

CDR3 coding DNA: TGCGCCAGCAGCCAAGGGGCCATATCCTCTGGGGAGACCCAGTACTTC. The encoded protein is CASSQGAISSGETQYF. V and J are TRBV4-3 and TRBJ2-5; D not certain. CDR1 is LGHNA, CDR2 YSLEER, per germline. V lost 1 base to trimming and J lost 5 bases, with 17 bases between them. The CDR3 is 16 amino acids.